What follows are 27 T cell receptor beta chains derived from one specimen sequenced in a study of T cells in localized non-small cell lung cancer. Sequencing was performed with immunoSEQ multiplex PCR; in TCRdb, only in-frame clones are kept and a portion is missing. The top ten hold around 10% of the sample, which has just over 2,500 clones, 25% to 30% seen once. Sample: normal lung tissue next to the tumor, taken before any cancer treatment. The receptors stem from a man between 40 and 70 years old with stage II lung adenocarcinoma.

This clone was seen once. The chain uses TRBV30 and TRBJ2-1; D may be TRBD2 (7 bases). V was trimmed by 4 bases and J by 9 bases, leaving 22 bases between them. The CDR3 consists of 15 residues. The V gene's germline CDR1 is GTSNPN and CDR2 SVGIG (reference sequence). The CDR3 protein is CAWIPQRGAFSEQFF. CDR3 in DNA: TGTGCCTGGATCCCCCAACGGGGGGCGTTCAGTGAGCAGTTCTTC. The entire variable domain, with the rest obtained from reference TRBV30 and TRBJ2-1, is as follows: SQTIHQWPATLVQPVGSPLSLECTVEGTSNPNLYWYRQAAGRGLQLLFYSVGIGQISSEVPQNLSASRPQDRQFILSSKKLLLSDSGFYLCAWIPQRGAFSEQFFGPGTRLTVL.

This chain uses TRBV29-1 with TRBJ2-7; 9 bases are shared with TRBD1. The CDR3 length is 14 residues. V shed 4 bases and J 2 bases; nucleotides not matched to a gene: 6. From germline, CDR1 is SQVTM and CDR2 ANQGSEA. CDR3 nucleotides: TGCAGCGTTGTCGGGACAGGGAACGCCTACGAGCAGTACTTC. Its translation: CSVVGTGNAYEQYF.

The sample holds a few counts of this clone. The V call is TRBV15, the J call TRBJ1-5; no clear D gene. CDR1 is LNHNV, CDR2 YYDKDF, per germline (reference sequence). The germline V and J ends were trimmed by 6 bases and 0 bases, with 9 bases remaining between them. The CDR3 covers 14 residues. CDR3 region: CATRDGNSNQPQHF. CDR3 in DNA: TGTGCCACCAGGGACGGAAATAGCAATCAGCCCCAGCATTTT. Filled out from reference TRBV15 and TRBJ1-5, the complete variable domain reads DAMVIQNPRYQVTQFGKPVTLSCSQTLNHNVMYWYQQKSSQAPKLLFHYYDKDFNNEADTPDNFQSRRPNTSFCFLDIRSPGLGDTAMYLCATRDGNSNQPQHFGDGTRLSIL.

The table lists this clone with a few counts. The same CDR3 also results from other DNA sequences found in this sample. V gene TRBV19 combines with J gene TRBJ1-2, with TRBD1 identical over 8 bases. Per germline, CDR1 LNHDA and CDR2 SQIVND (reference sequence). After removal of 5 bases from V and 8 bases from J, the junction contained 7 bases not matched to a gene. The CDR3 has 13 residues. The chain's CDR3 is CASSDRGGRGYTF. The CDR3 DNA follows: TGTGCCAGTAGTGACAGGGGTGGTCGAGGCTACACCTTC. Together with reference TRBV19 and TRBJ1-2, the CDR3 gives the full variable domain: DGGITQSPKYLFRKEGQNVTLSCEQNLNHDAMYWYRQDPGQGLRLIYYSQIVNDFQKGDIAEGYSVSREKKESFPLTVTSAQKNPTAFYLCASSDRGGRGYTFGSGTRLTVV.

This clone was seen a handful of times. The chain carries TRBV11-3 and TRBJ2-2, with TRBD1 matching over 7 bases. Germline V lookup: CDR1 SGHNT, CDR2 YENEEA. With 3 bases clipped from V and 6 bases from J, the junction kept 4 bases outside the gene matches. The CDR3 contains 14 residues. The CDR3 DNA follows: TGTGCCAGCAGCTTCAGGGGGTTCGCCGGGGAGCTGTTTTTT. Translation: CASSFRGFAGELFF.

V gene TRBV15 combines with J gene TRBJ1-2; 9 nucleotides agree with TRBD1. The germline CDR1 and CDR2 sequences are LNHNV and YYDKDF (reference sequence). This CDR3 spans 17 amino acids. Unmatched junction bases numbered 11, after V lost 0 bases and J lost 6 bases. Here the CDR3 reads CATSRDLLRTGDHGYTF. In DNA form, the CDR3 reads TGTGCCACCAGCAGAGATCTCCTGCGGACAGGGGACCATGGCTACACCTTC.

Only a few counts were recorded for this clone. The V call is TRBV30, the J call TRBJ1-1; a possible D gene is TRBD1 (6 bases). V dropped 1 base and J dropped 1 base, with 10 bases sitting between them. The CDR3 runs 14 residues. Germline CDR1 is GTSNPN and CDR2 is SVGIG (reference sequence). The CDR3 region is CAWSGGGRNTEAFF. CDR3 nucleotide sequence: TGTGCCTGGAGTGGAGGGGGAAGGAACACTGAAGCTTTCTTT.

The chain employs TRBV30 and TRBJ1-2; D is ambiguous. The CDR3 has 12 residues. Germline CDR1 and CDR2: GTSNPN and SVGIG (reference sequence). The V end lost 5 bases, the J end lost 7 bases, and 14 bases lay between the germline ends. The CDR3 is CAWEYGYSGYTF. The DNA of the CDR3 is TGTGCCTGGGAATATGGGTACAGTGGCTACACCTTC.

The J gene is TRBJ1-2, the V gene TRBV30; 7 bases are a match to TRBD1. In germline, CDR1 is GTSNPN, CDR2 SVGIG (reference sequence). V dropped 4 bases and J dropped 4; count of bases not matched to a gene: 12. CDR3 size: 15 residues. Here the CDR3 DNA reads TGTGCCTGGAAATGGGGTGGACAGGCGTCCTATGGCTACACCTTC. Translation gives CAWKWGGQASYGYTF.

The chain carries TRBV19 and TRBJ2-2; D ambiguous. The ends were cut back, 5 bases at V and 2 bases at J, with 9 bases in the middle. There are 14 residues in the CDR3. Germline V gives CDR1 LNHDA, CDR2 SQIVND (reference sequence). CDR3: CASSPGFNTGELFF. Here the CDR3 DNA reads TGTGCCAGTAGTCCCGGATTTAACACCGGGGAGCTGTTTTTT.

J is TRBJ2-5 and V is TRBV9, with D unresolved. The germline V gene has CDR1 SGDLS and CDR2 YYNGEE. V was trimmed by 0 bases and J by 5 bases, leaving 14 bases between them. The CDR3 extends over 15 amino acids. CDR3: CASSVGHLGGETQYF. The CDR3, as DNA: TGTGCCAGCAGCGTAGGCCATCTCGGTGGGGAGACCCAGTACTTC.

This rearrangement joins TRBV5-1 to TRBJ2-7; D is possibly TRBD1 or TRBD2 (5 bases each). Trimming stripped 0 bases from V and 0 bases from J, with 10 bases between. Germline V gene sequence: CDR1 SGHRS, CDR2 YFSETQ. CDR3 length: 15 residues. The CDR3 bases are TGCGCCAGCAGCTTGGGGGGGACCAGCTCCTACGAGCAGTACTTC. Protein sequence: CASSLGGTSSYEQYF.

V gene TRBV28 combines with J gene TRBJ1-2; D is ambiguous. CDR1 and CDR2 (germline): MDHEN, SYDVKM. Between the trimmed V and J ends, which lost 5 bases and 2 bases, there was a span of 15 bases. CDR3 length: 15 residues. This CDR3 is CASSPPPWRNYGYTF. In DNA, the CDR3 is TGTGCCAGCAGTCCCCCCCCTTGGAGGAACTATGGCTACACCTTC.

The chain carries TRBV28 and TRBJ1-4, with D uncertain. There are 15 residues in the CDR3. V was cut by 4 bases and J by 0 bases, with 9 bases left in between. Germline V lookup: CDR1 MDHEN, CDR2 SYDVKM. The CDR3 DNA sequence: TGTGCCAGCAGTTCGCCGTTTACAACTAATGAAAAACTGTTTTTT. It is translated as CASSSPFTTNEKLFF. The whole variable domain, filled in from reference TRBV28 and TRBJ1-4, reads DVKVTQSSRYLVKRTGEKVFLECVQDMDHENMFWYRQDPGLGLRLIYFSYDVKMKEKGDIPEGYSVSREKKERFSLILESASTNQTSMYLCASSSPFTTNEKLFFGSGTQLSVL.

This clone is labeled as medium-sized. V gene TRBV9 combines with J gene TRBJ2-7; D possibly matches TRBD1 or TRBD2 (7 bases each). The CDR3 is 14 amino acids. V was clipped by 0 bases and J by 4 bases, with 11 bases between them. Germline V lookup: CDR1 SGDLS, CDR2 YYNGEE. The CDR3 is CASSVAGGQYEQYF. The CDR3 DNA reads as TGTGCCAGCAGCGTAGCGGGGGGACAGTACGAGCAGTACTTC.

This clone was counted only a few times. V is TRBV5-1 and J is TRBJ2-1, with TRBD2 identical over 8 bases. Germline V gene data show CDR1 as SGHRS and CDR2 as YFSETQ. This CDR3 has 14 amino acids. After removal of 1 base from V and 8 bases from J, the junction contained 5 bases not matched to a gene. The CDR3 DNA reads as TGCGCCAGCAGCTTGACGGGGGGGTCCCATGAGCAGTTCTTC. It yields the protein CASSLTGGSHEQFF.

The sample holds a few counts of this clone. J is TRBJ2-2 and V is TRBV15, with D possibly TRBD1 on 7 matching bases. Germline V gives CDR1 LNHNV, CDR2 YYDKDF (reference sequence). The CDR3 sequence is 15 residues long. With 3 bases removed from V and 4 bases from J, the gap between germline ends came to 12 bases. CDR3 residues: CATSSRQGGTGELFF. The CDR3 nucleotides are TGTGCCACCAGCAGCCGACAGGGAGGCACCGGGGAGCTGTTTTTT.

The CDR3 here is CASSQEGRGRNYGYTF. Here the CDR3 DNA reads TGTGCCAGCAGCCAAGAAGGCCGGGGGCGCAACTATGGCTACACCTTC. The chain carries TRBV14 and TRBJ1-2; D possibly corresponds to TRBD1 (6 bases). The CDR3 is made up of 16 amino acids. CDR1 is SGHDN and CDR2 is FVKESK in the germline V gene. The V gene lost 0 bases and the J gene lost 2 bases, with 13 bases spanning the gap.

The rearrangement joins TRBV18 to TRBJ1-4, with no clear D. The CDR3 has 13 amino acids. Trimming stripped 1 base from V and 7 bases from J, with 7 bases between. The germline gives CDR1 KGHSH, CDR2 LQKENI. The CDR3 region is CASSPRESEKLFF. The CDR3 DNA reads as TGTGCCAGCTCACCACGGGAATCTGAAAAACTGTTTTTT.

The chain is built from TRBV10-2 and TRBJ1-1; D gene uncertain. Trimming took 10 bases from V and 6 from J, leaving 18 bases between them. The CDR3 length is 13 residues. CDR1 and CDR2 (germline): WSHSY, SAAADI. The CDR3 reads CATLLGSDPEAFF. The CDR3 DNA reads as TGCGCCACCCTTCTAGGGTCGGACCCTGAAGCTTTCTTT.

This clone has more than one count but fewer than ten. The chain has TRBV6-8 and TRBJ1-1, with 9 bases identical to TRBD1. The CDR3 consists of 14 residues. Trimming at V came to 7 bases and at J to 4 bases, leaving 7 bases not matched to a gene. The V gene's germline CDR1 is MNHGY and CDR2 SAAAGT. CDR3 in amino acids: CASTRDRVSTEAFF. The CDR3 DNA is TGTGCCAGCACCCGGGACAGGGTGTCCACTGAAGCTTTCTTT.

The V and J genes are TRBV16 and TRBJ1-1, with D maybe TRBD1 (5 bases). The V and J ends lost 4 bases and 10 bases respectively, with 16 bases between them. Germline V gives CDR1 KGHSY, CDR2 FQNENV. The CDR3 spans 13 residues. The CDR3 DNA is TGTGCCAGCAGCCCCCGGCTGGGGGAGCGAGCTTTCTTT. Translating it yields CASSPRLGERAFF.

In DNA form, the CDR3 reads TGCAGCGTGGGATCTAGCGATAGAGAGCAGTACTTC. Protein sequence: CSVGSSDREQYF. The chain carries TRBV29-1 and TRBJ2-7, with D perhaps TRBD2 (6 bases). In germline, CDR1 is SQVTM, CDR2 ANQGSEA. This CDR3 region has 12 residues. Trimming took 6 bases from V and 7 from J, leaving 16 bases between them.

The chain carries TRBV15 and TRBJ1-2, with TRBD1 identical over 8 bases. Looked up from germline, CDR1 is LNHNV and CDR2 is YYDKDF (reference sequence). J was trimmed by 3 bases and V by 2 bases; bases with no gene match: 2. The CDR3 runs to 14 residues. The chain's CDR3 is CATSRPTGDYGYTF. The CDR3 nucleotides read TGTGCCACCAGCAGACCGACAGGGGACTATGGCTACACCTTC.

The chain uses TRBV6-8 and TRBJ1-5; TRBD1 might be the D (6 bases). V dropped 5 bases and J dropped 6 bases, with 11 bases sitting between them. The CDR3 has 13 amino acids. Germline-derived CDR1 and CDR2 are MNHGY and SAAAGT. The chain's CDR3 is CASSAQGPQPQHF. CDR3 nucleotide sequence: TGTGCCAGCAGTGCACAGGGTCCTCAGCCCCAGCATTTT.

By share, this clone ranks as large. The chain recombines TRBV13 with TRBJ2-7; D not certain. Germline V CDR1 and CDR2: PRHDT, FYEKMQ (reference sequence). CDR3 size: 15 residues. The V end was cut by 0 bases, the J end by 1 base, with 10 bases between. The CDR3 is CASSLGQKFSYEQYF. DNA for the CDR3: TGTGCCAGCAGCTTAGGACAGAAATTTTCCTACGAGCAGTACTTC.

This clone showed up many times. This chain connects TRBV9 to TRBJ2-1; TRBD1 agrees at 8 bases. J gave up 4 bases and V 7 bases, and 7 bases lay outside the gene matches. The CDR3 covers 14 residues. Germline V lookup: CDR1 SGDLS, CDR2 YYNGEE. CDR3 DNA: TGTGCCAGCGAGGGACAGGCGAATTACAATGAGCAGTTCTTC. This sequence encodes CASEGQANYNEQFF.